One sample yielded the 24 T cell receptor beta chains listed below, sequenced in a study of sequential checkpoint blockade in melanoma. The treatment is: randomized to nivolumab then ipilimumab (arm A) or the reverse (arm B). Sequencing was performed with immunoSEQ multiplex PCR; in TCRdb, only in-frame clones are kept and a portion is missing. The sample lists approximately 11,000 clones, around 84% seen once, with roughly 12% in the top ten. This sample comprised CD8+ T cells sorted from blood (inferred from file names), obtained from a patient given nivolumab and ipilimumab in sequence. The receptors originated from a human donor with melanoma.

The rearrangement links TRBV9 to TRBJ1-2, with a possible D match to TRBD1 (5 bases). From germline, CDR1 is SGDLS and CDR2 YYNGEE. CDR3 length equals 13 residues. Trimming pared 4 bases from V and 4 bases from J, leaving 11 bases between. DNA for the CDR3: TGTGCCAGCAGCCCCGGACAAGCCTATGGCTACACCTTC. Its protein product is CASSPGQAYGYTF.

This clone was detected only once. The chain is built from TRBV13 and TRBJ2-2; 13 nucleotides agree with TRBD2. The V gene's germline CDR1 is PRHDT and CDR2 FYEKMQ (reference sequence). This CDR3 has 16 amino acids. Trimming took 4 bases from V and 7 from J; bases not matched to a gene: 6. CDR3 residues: CASSSRTSGSGGELFF. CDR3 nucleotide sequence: TGTGCCAGCAGCTCAAGGACTAGCGGGAGTGGCGGGGAGCTGTTTTTT. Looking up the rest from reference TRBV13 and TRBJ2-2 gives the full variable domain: AAGVIQSPRHLIKEKRETATLKCYPIPRHDTVYWYQQGPGQDPQFLISFYEKMQSDKGSIPDRFSAQQFSDYHSELNMSSLELGDSALYFCASSSRTSGSGGELFFGEGSRLTVL.

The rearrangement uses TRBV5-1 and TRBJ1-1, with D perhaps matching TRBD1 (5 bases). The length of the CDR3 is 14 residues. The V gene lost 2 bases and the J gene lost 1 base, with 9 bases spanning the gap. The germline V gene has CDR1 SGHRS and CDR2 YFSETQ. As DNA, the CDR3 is TGCGCCAGCAGCTTCAGAACAGGGAACACTGAAGCTTTCTTT. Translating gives CASSFRTGNTEAFF.

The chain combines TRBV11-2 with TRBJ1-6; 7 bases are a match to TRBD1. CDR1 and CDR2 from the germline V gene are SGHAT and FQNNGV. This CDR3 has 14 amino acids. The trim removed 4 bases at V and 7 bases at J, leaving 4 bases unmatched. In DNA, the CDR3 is TGTGCCAGCAGCTCATCACAGGGGAATTCACCCCTCCACTTT. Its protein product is CASSSSQGNSPLHF.

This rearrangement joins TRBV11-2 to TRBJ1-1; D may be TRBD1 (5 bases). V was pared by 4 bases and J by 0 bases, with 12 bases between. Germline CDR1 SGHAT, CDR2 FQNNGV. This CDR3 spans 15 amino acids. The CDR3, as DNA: TGTGCCAGCAGCTCAGCTCAGGGATTGAACACTGAAGCTTTCTTT. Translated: CASSSAQGLNTEAFF.

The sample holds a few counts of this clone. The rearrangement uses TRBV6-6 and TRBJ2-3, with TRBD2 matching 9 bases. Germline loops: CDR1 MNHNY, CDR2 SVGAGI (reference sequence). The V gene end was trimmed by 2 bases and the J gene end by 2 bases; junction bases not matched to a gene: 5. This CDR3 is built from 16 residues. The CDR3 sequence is CASSYESSGDTDTQYF. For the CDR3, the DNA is TGTGCCAGCAGTTACGAATCTAGCGGGGACACAGATACGCAGTATTTT.

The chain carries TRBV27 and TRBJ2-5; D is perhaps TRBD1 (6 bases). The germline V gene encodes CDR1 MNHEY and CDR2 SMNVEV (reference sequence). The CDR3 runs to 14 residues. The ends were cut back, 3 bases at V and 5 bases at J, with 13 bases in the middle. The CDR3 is CASSLTGPGETQYF. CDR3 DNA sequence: TGTGCCAGCAGTTTGACAGGCCCCGGGGAGACCCAGTACTTC.

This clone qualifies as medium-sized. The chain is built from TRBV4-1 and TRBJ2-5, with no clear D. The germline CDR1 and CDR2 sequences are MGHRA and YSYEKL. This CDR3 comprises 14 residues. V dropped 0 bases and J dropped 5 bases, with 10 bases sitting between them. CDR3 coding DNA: TGCGCCAGCAGCCAAGAGCCGCGTATGGAGACCCAGTACTTC. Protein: CASSQEPRMETQYF.

This CDR3 reads CASSLIPKTGSPLHF. DNA of the CDR3: TGTGCCAGCAGCTTGATCCCAAAGACGGGTTCACCCCTCCACTTT. The chain links TRBV7-2 to TRBJ1-6; D gene uncertain. The CDR3 consists of 15 residues. In germline, CDR1 is SGHTA, CDR2 FQGNSA. Trimming removed 3 bases from V and 9 bases from J, with 15 bases in between. Complete variable domain (other parts from reference TRBV7-2 and TRBJ1-6): GAGVSQSPSNKVTEKGKDVELRCDPISGHTALYWYRQSLGQGLEFLIYFQGNSAPDKSGLPSDRFSAERTGGSVSTLTIQRTQQEDSAVYLCASSLIPKTGSPLHFGNGTRLTVT.

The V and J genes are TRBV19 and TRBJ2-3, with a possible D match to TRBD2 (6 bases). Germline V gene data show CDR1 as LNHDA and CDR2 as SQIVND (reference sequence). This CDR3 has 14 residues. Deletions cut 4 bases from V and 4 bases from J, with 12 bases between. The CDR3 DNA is TGTGCCAGTAGTACTGGCCGGGGGTCAGATACGCAGTATTTT. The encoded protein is CASSTGRGSDTQYF.

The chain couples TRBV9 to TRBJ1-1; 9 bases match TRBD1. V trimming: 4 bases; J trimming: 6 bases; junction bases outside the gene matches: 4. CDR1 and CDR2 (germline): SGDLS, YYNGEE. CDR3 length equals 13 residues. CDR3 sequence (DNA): TGTGCCAGCAGCTCCGACAGGGGGTCTGAAGCTTTCTTT. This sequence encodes CASSSDRGSEAFF.

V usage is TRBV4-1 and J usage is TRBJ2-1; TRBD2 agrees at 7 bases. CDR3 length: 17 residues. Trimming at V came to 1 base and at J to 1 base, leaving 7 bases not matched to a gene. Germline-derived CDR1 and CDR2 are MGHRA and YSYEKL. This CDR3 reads CASSQVAGARSYNEQFF. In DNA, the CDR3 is TGCGCCAGCAGCCAAGTGGCGGGAGCAAGGTCCTACAATGAGCAGTTCTTC.

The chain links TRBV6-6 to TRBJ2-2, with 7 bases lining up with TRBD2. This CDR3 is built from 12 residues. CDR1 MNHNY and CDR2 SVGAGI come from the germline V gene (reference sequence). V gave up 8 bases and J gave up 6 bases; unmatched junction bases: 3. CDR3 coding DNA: TGTGCCAGCGGTAGCGGGTCCGGGGAGCTGTTTTTT. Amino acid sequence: CASGSGSGELFF.

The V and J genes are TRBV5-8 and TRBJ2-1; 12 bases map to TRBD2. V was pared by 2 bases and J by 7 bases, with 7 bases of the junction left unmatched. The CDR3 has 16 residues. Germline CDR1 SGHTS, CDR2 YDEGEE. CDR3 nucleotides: TGTGCCAGCAGCTTCCGACTAGCGGGGGAGGGTAATGAGCAGTTCTTC. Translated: CASSFRLAGEGNEQFF.

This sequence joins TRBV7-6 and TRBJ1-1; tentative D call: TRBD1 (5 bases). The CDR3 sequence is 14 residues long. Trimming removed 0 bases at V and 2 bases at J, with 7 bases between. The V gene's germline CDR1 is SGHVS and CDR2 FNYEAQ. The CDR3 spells CASSLAGVNTEAFF. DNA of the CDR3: TGTGCCAGCAGCTTAGCAGGGGTTAACACTGAAGCTTTCTTT. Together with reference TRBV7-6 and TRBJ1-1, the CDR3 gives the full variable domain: GAGVSQSPRYKVTKRGQDVALRCDPISGHVSLYWYRQALGQGPEFLTYFNYEAQQDKSGLPNDRFSAERPEGSISTLTIQRTEQRDSAMYRCASSLAGVNTEAFFGQGTRLTVV.

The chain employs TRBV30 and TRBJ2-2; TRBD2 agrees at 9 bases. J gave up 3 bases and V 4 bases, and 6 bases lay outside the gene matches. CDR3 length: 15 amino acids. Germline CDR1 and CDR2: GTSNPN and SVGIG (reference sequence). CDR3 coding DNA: TGTGCCTGGAAAGGCGGGAGGGAGGACACCGGGGAGCTGTTTTTT. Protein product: CAWKGGREDTGELFF.

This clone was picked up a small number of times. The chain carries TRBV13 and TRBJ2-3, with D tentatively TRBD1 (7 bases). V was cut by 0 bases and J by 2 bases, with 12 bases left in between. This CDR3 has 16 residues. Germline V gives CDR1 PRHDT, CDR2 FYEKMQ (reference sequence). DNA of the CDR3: TGTGCCAGCAGCTTAGGGGACAGGACTATCACAGATACGCAGTATTTT. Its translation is CASSLGDRTITDTQYF. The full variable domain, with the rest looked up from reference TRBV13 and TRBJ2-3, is AAGVIQSPRHLIKEKRETATLKCYPIPRHDTVYWYQQGPGQDPQFLISFYEKMQSDKGSIPDRFSAQQFSDYHSELNMSSLELGDSALYFCASSLGDRTITDTQYFGPGTRLTVL.

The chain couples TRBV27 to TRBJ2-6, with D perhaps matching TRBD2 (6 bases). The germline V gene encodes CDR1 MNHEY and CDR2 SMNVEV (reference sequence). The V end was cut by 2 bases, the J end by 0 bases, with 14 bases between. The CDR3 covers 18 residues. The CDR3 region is CASSLVHPGLSGANVLTF. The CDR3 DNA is TGTGCCAGCAGTTTAGTCCACCCGGGACTCTCTGGGGCCAACGTCCTGACTTTC.

CDR3 coding DNA: TGTGCCAGCAGCCCTCGTGGGAGGGGGAATCAGCCCCAGCATTTT. Amino acid sequence: CASSPRGRGNQPQHF. This chain joins TRBV7-2 and TRBJ1-5; TRBD1 might be the D (6 bases). The germline V gene has CDR1 SGHTA and CDR2 FQGNSA. CDR3 length: 15 amino acids. Deletions cut 5 bases from V and 4 bases from J, with 15 bases between. Complete variable domain (other parts from reference TRBV7-2 and TRBJ1-5): GAGVSQSPSNKVTEKGKDVELRCDPISGHTALYWYRQSLGQGLEFLIYFQGNSAPDKSGLPSDRFSAERTGGSVSTLTIQRTQQEDSAVYLCASSPRGRGNQPQHFGDGTRLSIL.

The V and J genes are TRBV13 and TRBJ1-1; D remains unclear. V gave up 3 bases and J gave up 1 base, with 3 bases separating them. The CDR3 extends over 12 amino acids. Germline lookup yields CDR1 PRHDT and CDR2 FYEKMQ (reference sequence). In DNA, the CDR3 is TGTGCCAGCAGCTTCGGGAACACTGAAGCTTTCTTT. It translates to CASSFGNTEAFF.

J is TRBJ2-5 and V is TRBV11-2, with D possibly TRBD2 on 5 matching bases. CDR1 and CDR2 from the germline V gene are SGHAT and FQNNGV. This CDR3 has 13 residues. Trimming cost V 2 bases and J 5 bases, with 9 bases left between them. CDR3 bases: TGTGCCAGCAGCTTATGGAGGCAGGAGACCCAGTACTTC. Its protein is CASSLWRQETQYF.

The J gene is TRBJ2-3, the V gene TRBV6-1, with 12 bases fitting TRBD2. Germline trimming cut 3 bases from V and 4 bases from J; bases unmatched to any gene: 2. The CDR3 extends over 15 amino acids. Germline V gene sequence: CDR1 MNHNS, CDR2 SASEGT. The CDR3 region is CASSETSGGADTQYF. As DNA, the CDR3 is TGTGCCAGCAGTGAGACTAGCGGGGGCGCAGATACGCAGTATTTT.

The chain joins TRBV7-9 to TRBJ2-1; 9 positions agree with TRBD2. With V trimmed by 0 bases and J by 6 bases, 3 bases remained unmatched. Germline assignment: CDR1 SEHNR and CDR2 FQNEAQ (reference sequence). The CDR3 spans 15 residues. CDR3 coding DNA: TGTGCCAGCAGCTTAGCTAGCGGGAGATCCAATGAGCAGTTCTTC. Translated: CASSLASGRSNEQFF. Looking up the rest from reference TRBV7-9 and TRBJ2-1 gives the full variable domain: DTGVSQNPRHKITKRGQNVTFRCDPISEHNRLYWYRQTLGQGPEFLTYFQNEAQLEKSRLLSDRFSAERPKGSFSTLEIQRTEQGDSAMYLCASSLASGRSNEQFFGPGTRLTVL.

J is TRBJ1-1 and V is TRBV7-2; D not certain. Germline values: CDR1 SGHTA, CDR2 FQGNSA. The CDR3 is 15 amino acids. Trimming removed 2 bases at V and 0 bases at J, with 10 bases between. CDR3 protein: CASSLNRAMNTEAFF. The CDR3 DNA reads TGTGCCAGCAGCTTAAACCGAGCGATGAACACTGAAGCTTTCTTT.